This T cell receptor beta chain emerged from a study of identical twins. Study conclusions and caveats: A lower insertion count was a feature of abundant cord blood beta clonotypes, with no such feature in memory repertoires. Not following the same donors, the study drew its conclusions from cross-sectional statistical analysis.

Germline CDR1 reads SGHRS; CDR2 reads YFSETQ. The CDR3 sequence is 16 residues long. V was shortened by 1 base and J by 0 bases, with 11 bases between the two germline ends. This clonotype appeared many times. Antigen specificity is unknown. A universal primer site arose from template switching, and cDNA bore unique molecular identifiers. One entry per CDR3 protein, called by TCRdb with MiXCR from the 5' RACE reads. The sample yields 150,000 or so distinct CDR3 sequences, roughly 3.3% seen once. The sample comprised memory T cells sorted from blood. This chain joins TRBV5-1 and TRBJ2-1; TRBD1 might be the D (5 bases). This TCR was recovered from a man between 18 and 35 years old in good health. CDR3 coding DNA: TGCGCCAGCAGCTTGAGAGAAGACAGCTCCTACAATGAGCAGTTCTTC. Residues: CASSLREDSSYNEQFF.